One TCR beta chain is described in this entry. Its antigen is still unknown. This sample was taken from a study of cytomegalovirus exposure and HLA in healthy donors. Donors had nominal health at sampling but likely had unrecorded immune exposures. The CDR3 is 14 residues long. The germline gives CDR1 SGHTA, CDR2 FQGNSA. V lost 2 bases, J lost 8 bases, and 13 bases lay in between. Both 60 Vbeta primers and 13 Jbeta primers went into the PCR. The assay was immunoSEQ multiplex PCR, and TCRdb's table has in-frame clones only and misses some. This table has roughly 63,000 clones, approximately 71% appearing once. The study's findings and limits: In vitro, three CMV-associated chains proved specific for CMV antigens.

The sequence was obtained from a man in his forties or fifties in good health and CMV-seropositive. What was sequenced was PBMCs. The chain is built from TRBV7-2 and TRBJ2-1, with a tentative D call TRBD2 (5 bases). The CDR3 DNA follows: TGTGCCAGCAGCTTACGACCCGGGGAAGATGAGCAGTTCTTC. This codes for CASSLRPGEDEQFF.